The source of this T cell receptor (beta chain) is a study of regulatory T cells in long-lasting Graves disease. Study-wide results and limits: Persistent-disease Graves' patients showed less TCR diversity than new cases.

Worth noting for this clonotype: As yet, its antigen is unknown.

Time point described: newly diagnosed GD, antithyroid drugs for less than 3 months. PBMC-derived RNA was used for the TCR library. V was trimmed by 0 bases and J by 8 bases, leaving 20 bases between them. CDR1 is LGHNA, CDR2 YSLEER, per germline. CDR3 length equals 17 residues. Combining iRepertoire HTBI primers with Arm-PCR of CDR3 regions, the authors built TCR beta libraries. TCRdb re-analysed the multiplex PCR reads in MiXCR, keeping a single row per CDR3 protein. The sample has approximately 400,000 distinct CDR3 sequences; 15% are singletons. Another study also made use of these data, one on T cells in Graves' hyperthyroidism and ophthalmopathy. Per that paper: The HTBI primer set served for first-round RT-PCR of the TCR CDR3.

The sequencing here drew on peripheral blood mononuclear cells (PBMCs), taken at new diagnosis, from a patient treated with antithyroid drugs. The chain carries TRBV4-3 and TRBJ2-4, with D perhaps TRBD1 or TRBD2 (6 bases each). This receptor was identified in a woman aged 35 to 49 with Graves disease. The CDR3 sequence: CASSQDGGLLGGDIQYF. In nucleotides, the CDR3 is TGCGCCAGCAGCCAAGATGGGGGGCTGCTGGGGGGTGACATTCAGTACTTC.